This T cell receptor beta chain originates from a study of PD-L1 blockade in urothelial cancer. The CDR3 has 14 residues. Germline V lookup: CDR1 SQVTM, CDR2 ANQGSEA. Trimming cost V 3 bases and J 5 bases, with 13 bases left between them. Measured with immunoSEQ multiplex PCR; TCRdb has only the in-frame clones, and not every one. This sample has around 66,000 clones, with about 81% found just once. The time point was: pretreatment peripheral blood. The table lists this clone with a few counts. The receptor's source is a man between 65 and 85 years old with urothelial cancer. The chain combines TRBV29-1 with TRBJ2-2; TRBD2 is a possible D gene (5 bases). Source: PBMCs, taken around atezolizumab (anti-PD-L1) treatment. CDR3 amino acids: CSVDGLGSTGELFF. The CDR3 bases are TGCAGCGTTGATGGGTTGGGGAGTACCGGGGAGCTGTTTTTT.